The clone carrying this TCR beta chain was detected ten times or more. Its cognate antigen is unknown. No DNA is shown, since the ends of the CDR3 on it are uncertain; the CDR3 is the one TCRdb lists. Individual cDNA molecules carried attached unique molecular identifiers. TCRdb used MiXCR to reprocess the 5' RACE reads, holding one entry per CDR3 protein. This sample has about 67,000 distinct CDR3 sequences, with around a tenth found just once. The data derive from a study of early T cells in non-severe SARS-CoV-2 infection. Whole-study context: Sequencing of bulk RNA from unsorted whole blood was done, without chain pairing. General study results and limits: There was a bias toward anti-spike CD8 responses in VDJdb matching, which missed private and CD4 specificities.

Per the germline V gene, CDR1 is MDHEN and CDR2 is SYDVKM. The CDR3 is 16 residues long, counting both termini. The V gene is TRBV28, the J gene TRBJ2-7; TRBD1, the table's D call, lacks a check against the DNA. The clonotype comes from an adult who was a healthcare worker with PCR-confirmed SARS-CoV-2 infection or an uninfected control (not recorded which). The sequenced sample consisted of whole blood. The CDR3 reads CASSSSVRQGNYEQYF.